The T cell receptor beta chain described here comes from a study of blood T cell repertoires in COVID-19. Assay: immunoSEQ multiplex PCR; the TCRdb copy retains only in-frame clones and omits some. The sample includes 80,000 or so clones, about 88% of them seen just once. This clone showed up just once. CDR1 is SGHRS, CDR2 YFSETQ, per germline. The V end was cut by 3 bases, the J end by 4 bases, with 16 bases between. The CDR3 is 15 amino acids. It was during active infection that Seattle patients were enrolled and then longitudinally followed. V is TRBV5-1 and J is TRBJ1-1; D perhaps matches TRBD1 (5 bases). This TCR derives from a man between 60 and 70 years old with COVID-19, enrolled during active disease. Sequenced material: peripheral blood. Here the CDR3 reads CASSSQGGGPTEAFF. The CDR3 bases are TGCGCCAGCAGCTCCCAGGGCGGGGGTCCCACTGAAGCTTTCTTT.